Listed below are T cell receptor beta chains from one sample, sequenced in a study of cytotoxic CD8 clonotypes in ibrutinib-treated CLL. Using immunoSEQ multiplex PCR, the repertoire was profiled, and TCRdb retains in-frame clones only, with some absent. The sample contains 300,000 to 400,000 clones, 67% of which appear only once. The input for sequencing was PBMCs, taken after 36 months of ibrutinib treatment. These receptors all stem from a human donor with chronic lymphocytic leukemia. The CDR3 runs from the conserved cysteine through the conserved F or W. The D gene is left open where the match is weak. Size is omitted from some rows. Given values are once, few, many or a class for expanded clones.

len,abundance,d_gene,v_gene,j_gene,CDR3aa,CDR3nt
14,NA,NA,TRBV7-6,TRBJ1-5,CASSLAAGDQPQHF,TGTGCCAGCAGCTTAGCGGCAGGGGATCAGCCCCAGCATTTT
11,few,NA,TRBV20-1,TRBJ2-7,CSVGGVNEQYF,TGCAGTGTCGGAGGCGTCAACGAGCAGTACTTC
13,NA,NA,TRBV13,TRBJ2-7,CASSLGQLYEQYF,TGTGCCAGCAGCTTAGGACAGCTTTACGAGCAGTACTTC
15,NA,NA,TRBV28,TRBJ1-2,CASSFAGASIYGYTF,TGTGCCAGCAGTTTTGCGGGGGCAAGCATCTATGGCTACACCTTC
13,NA,NA,TRBV10-1,TRBJ2-5,CASSSSGEETQYF,TGCGCCAGCAGTTCGTCGGGGGAAGAGACCCAGTACTTC
13,NA,NA,TRBV2,TRBJ2-7,CASSDDPNPEQYF,TGTGCCAGCAGTGACGACCCAAACCCCGAGCAGTACTTC
15,few,NA,TRBV7-8,TRBJ2-2,CASSPWVGGPGELFF,TGTGCCAGCAGCCCCTGGGTCGGGGGCCCCGGGGAGCTGTTTTTT
15,NA,NA,TRBV19,TRBJ2-3,CASSTGFHHGDTQYF,TGTGCCAGTAGTACAGGGTTTCACCACGGGGATACGCAGTATTTT
15,NA,NA,TRBV4-1,TRBJ1-5,CASRDVRRGNQPQHF,TGCGCCAGCAGGGACGTCAGGAGGGGGAATCAGCCCCAGCATTTT
14,NA,NA,TRBV7-9,TRBJ1-2,CASSLANVNYGYTF,TGTGCCAGCAGCTTAGCGAACGTAAACTATGGCTACACCTTC
16,NA,TRBD2,TRBV5-6,TRBJ2-1,CASSRVGGTSYNEQFF,TGTGCCAGCAGCCGCGTCGGGGGGACGTCCTACAATGAGCAGTTCTTC
14,NA,NA,TRBV9,TRBJ2-7,CASSVSGTAYEQYF,TGTGCCAGCAGCGTATCAGGGACGGCCTACGAGCAGTACTTC
15,NA,TRBD1,TRBV29-1,TRBJ1-4,CSAGGPGQLDEKLFF,TGCAGCGCAGGGGGACCGGGGCAACTTGATGAAAAACTGTTTTTT
16,few,NA,TRBV7-8,TRBJ1-2,CASSLGIQGSNYGYTF,TGTGCCAGCAGCTTAGGAATACAGGGTTCCAACTATGGCTACACCTTC
15,few,NA,TRBV6-1,TRBJ2-7,CASSEENRSSYEQYF,TGTGCCAGCAGTGAAGAAAACAGAAGCTCCTACGAGCAGTACTTC
12,NA,NA,TRBV18,TRBJ1-1,CASSPGVPEAFF,TGTGCCAGCTCACCAGGGGTCCCTGAAGCTTTCTTT
16,NA,NA,TRBV19,TRBJ2-4,CASSIVGVRAKNIQYF,TGTGCCAGTAGTATCGTAGGGGTCCGAGCCAAAAACATTCAGTACTTC
15,NA,NA,TRBV7-2,TRBJ1-3,CASSLEGSSGNTIYF,TGTGCCAGCAGCTTAGAAGGTTCTTCTGGAAACACCATATATTTT
14,NA,NA,TRBV5-1,TRBJ1-1,CASKGLTWGTEAFF,TGCGCCAGCAAGGGGTTGACTTGGGGCACTGAAGCTTTCTTT
15,NA,NA,TRBV19,TRBJ1-5,CASKATPYSNQPQHF,TGTGCCAGTAAGGCGACCCCTTATAGCAATCAGCCCCAGCATTTT
13,few,NA,TRBV6-5,TRBJ1-5,CASGRGGNQPQHF,TGTGCCAGCGGTCGGGGAGGCAATCAGCCCCAGCATTTT
16,NA,TRBD2,TRBV29-1,TRBJ2-1,CSVEGTSGSSYNEQFF,TGCAGCGTTGAAGGGACTAGCGGGAGCTCCTACAATGAGCAGTTCTTC
15,NA,TRBD2,TRBV11-2,TRBJ2-3,CASKLAGGRTDTQYF,TGTGCCAGCAAACTAGCGGGAGGGCGGACAGATACGCAGTATTTT
14,NA,TRBD1,TRBV19,TRBJ2-5,CATPDREDQETQYF,TGTGCCACCCCGGACAGGGAAGACCAAGAGACCCAGTACTTC
18,NA,NA,TRBV2,TRBJ1-5,CASSENTYRVRSNQPQHF,TGTGCCAGCAGTGAAAATACGTACAGGGTCCGTAGCAATCAGCCCCAGCATTTT
13,NA,NA,TRBV6-6,TRBJ2-7,CASQRDGSYEQYF,TGTGCCAGCCAGAGGGACGGTTCCTACGAGCAGTACTTC
15,NA,TRBD1,TRBV5-1,TRBJ2-7,CASRTGQGLVYEQYF,TGCGCCAGCAGAACCGGACAGGGTTTAGTGTACGAGCAGTACTTC
16,NA,TRBD2,TRBV5-6,TRBJ2-7,CASSSSGLAGSYEQYF,TGTGCCAGCAGCTCCTCCGGACTAGCGGGGAGTTACGAGCAGTACTTC
16,NA,NA,TRBV4-1,TRBJ2-3,CASSSRDAPSTDTQYF,TGCGCCAGCAGCTCCCGGGACGCTCCTAGCACAGATACGCAGTATTTT
15,NA,TRBD1,TRBV5-6,TRBJ2-7,CASSFWAGGTYEQYF,TGTGCCAGCAGCTTCTGGGCAGGGGGAACCTACGAGCAGTACTTC
16,NA,TRBD2,TRBV10-3,TRBJ2-7,CAISEWTSGGTYEQYF,TGTGCCATCAGTGAGTGGACTAGCGGAGGGACCTACGAGCAGTACTTC
12,few,TRBD1,TRBV6-5,TRBJ2-7,CASRGGTYEQYF,TGTGCCAGCAGAGGGGGCACCTACGAGCAGTACTTC
14,once,TRBD2,TRBV5-4,TRBJ2-3,CASRWGLDSDTQYF,TGTGCCAGCAGGTGGGGACTAGACTCAGATACGCAGTATTTT
17,NA,TRBD1,TRBV7-8,TRBJ1-5,CASSLKDRGRSNQPQHF,TGTGCCAGCAGCTTGAAGGACAGGGGCCGTAGCAATCAGCCCCAGCATTTT
14,NA,NA,TRBV9,TRBJ1-5,CASSQGGSNQPQHF,TGTGCCAGCAGCCAGGGAGGAAGCAATCAGCCCCAGCATTTT
11,NA,NA,TRBV6-1,TRBJ2-7,CASSRLPGQYF,TGTGCCAGCAGTCGTCTTCCTGGGCAGTACTTC